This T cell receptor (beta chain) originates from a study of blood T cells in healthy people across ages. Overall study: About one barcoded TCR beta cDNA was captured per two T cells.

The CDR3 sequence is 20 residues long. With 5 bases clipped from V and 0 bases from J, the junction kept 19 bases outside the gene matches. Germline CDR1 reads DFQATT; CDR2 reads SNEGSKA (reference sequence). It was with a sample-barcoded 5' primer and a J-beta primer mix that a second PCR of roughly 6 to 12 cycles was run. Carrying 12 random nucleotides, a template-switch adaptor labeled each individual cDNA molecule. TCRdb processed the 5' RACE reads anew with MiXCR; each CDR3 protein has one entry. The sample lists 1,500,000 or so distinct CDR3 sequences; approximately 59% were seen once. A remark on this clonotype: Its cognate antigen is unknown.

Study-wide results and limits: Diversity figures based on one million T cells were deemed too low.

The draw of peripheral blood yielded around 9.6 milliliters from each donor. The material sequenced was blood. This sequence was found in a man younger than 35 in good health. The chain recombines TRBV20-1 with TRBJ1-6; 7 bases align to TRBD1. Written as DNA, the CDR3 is TGCAGTGCTGGGGACCCCCACAGGGGAACGCCAAGCTCCTATAATTCACCCCTCCACTTT. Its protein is CSAGDPHRGTPSSYNSPLHF.